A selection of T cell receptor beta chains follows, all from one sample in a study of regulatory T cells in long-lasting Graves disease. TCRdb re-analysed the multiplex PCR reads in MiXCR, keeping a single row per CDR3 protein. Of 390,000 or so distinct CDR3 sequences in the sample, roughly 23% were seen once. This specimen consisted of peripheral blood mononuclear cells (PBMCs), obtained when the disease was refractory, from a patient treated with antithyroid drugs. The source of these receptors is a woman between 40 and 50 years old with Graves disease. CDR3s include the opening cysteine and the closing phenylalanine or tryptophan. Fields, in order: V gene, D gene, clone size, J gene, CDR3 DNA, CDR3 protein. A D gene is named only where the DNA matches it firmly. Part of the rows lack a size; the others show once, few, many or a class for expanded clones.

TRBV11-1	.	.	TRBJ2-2	TGTGCCAGCAGCTTTACCCAGACAGGGAACACCGGGGAGCTGTTTTTT	CASSFTQTGNTGELFF
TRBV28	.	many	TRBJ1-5	TGTGCCAGCAGCCGAAATCAGCGCCGGAGCAATCAGCCCCAGCATTTT	CASSRNQRRSNQPQHF
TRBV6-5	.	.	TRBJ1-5	TGTGCCAGCAGTTACCCCCGGGAGACCCAGCATTTT	CASSYPRETQHF
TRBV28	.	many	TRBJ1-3	TGTGCCAGCAGCCCCGACAATCGTGGAAACACCATATATTTT	CASSPDNRGNTIYF
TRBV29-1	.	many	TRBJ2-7	TGCAGCGTTATTCTCGGAAGGGGCCCCAGCTACGAGCAGTACTTC	CSVILGRGPSYEQYF
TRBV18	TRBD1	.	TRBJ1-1	TGTGCCAGCTCACCGTTTGACAGGGGTCCTGAAGCTTTCTTT	CASSPFDRGPEAFF
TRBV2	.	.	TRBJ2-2	TGTGCCAGCAGTGAAGCACCAGGGGACGGCGGGGAGCTGTTTTTT	CASSEAPGDGGELFF
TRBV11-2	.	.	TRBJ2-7	TGTGCCAGCAGCTTAGGAGTGGGAGTGTACGAGCAGTACTTC	CASSLGVGVYEQYF
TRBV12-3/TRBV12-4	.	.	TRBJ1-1	TGTGCCAGCACCCCCGCGGGCATGAACACTGAAGCTTTCTTT	CASTPAGMNTEAFF
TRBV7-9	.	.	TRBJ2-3	TGTGCCAGCACCCCTGGTACAGATACGCAGTATTTT	CASTPGTDTQYF
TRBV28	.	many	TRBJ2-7	TGTGCCAGCAGTTCGATCCGGGTGGCGGGCTTAAGGGATTCCTACGAGCAGTACTTC	CASSSIRVAGLRDSYEQYF
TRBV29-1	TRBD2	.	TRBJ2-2	TGCAGCGTTGTGGTAGCGGGAGACATCGGGGAGCTGTTTTTT	CSVVVAGDIGELFF
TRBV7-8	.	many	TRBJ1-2	TGTGCCAGCAGCTTTCCGGGGGCGATCTATGGCTACACCTTC	CASSFPGAIYGYTF
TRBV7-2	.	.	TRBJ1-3	TGTGCCAGCAGCGCAGATTTAGGTGGAAACACCATATATTTT	CASSADLGGNTIYF
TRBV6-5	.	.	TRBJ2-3	TGTGCCAGCAGTTACGTGGAGGGGTGGACAGATACGCAGTATTTT	CASSYVEGWTDTQYF
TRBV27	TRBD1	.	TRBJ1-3	TGTGCCAGCGGCGAAAGGGAGACAGGGAAAGGGAACACCATATATTTT	CASGERETGKGNTIYF
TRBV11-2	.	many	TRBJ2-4	TGTGCCAGCAGTCGGGGCCTCGGGAACATTCAGTACTTC	CASSRGLGNIQYF
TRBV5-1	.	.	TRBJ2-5	TGCGCCAGCAGCTTGGACGCAGCTTTGAGGACCCAGTACTTC	CASSLDAALRTQYF
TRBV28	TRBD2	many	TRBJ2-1	TGTGCCAGCAGTTCGAGTAGCGGGGAAGCCTACAATGAGCAGTTCTTC	CASSSSSGEAYNEQFF
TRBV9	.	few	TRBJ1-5	TGTGCCAGCAGCGTAGGATCCGGACCTGATAGCAATCAGCCCCAGCATTTT	CASSVGSGPDSNQPQHF
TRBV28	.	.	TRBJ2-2	TGTGCCAGCAGCCTTGGGACTCCTCCCGGGGAGCTGTTTTTT	CASSLGTPPGELFF
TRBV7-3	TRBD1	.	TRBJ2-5	TGTGCCAGCAGCCCTAACAGGGGTGGAGAGACCCAGTGCTTC	CASSPNRGGETQCF
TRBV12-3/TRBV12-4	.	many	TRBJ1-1	TGTGCCAGCACCTTGACACTGAACACTGAAGCTTTCTTT	CASTLTLNTEAFF
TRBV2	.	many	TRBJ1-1	TGTGCCAGCATCCCGGGCCAGAACACTGAAGCTTTCTTT	CASIPGQNTEAFF
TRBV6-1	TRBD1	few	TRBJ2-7	TGTGCCAGCAGTAAGGGACAGACCTCCTACGAGCAGTACTTC	CASSKGQTSYEQYF
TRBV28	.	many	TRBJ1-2	TGTGCCAGCAGTTTACCCCTTCCGGGGGGTGGCTACACCTTC	CASSLPLPGGGYTF
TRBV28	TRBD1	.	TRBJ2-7	TGTGCCATCAGTGGTCCCGGGACAGGGAACGACTACGAGCAGTACTTC	CAISGPGTGNDYEQYF
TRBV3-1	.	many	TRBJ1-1	TGTGCCAGCAGCCAGGGGGGCACTGAAGCTTTCTTT	CASSQGGTEAFF
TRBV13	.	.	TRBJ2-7	TGTGCCAGCAGCTTAGCCGCGACAGCCACCTACGAGCAGTACTTC	CASSLAATATYEQYF
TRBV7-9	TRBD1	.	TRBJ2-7	TGTGCCAGCAGCTTGGACAGGGGCCCGGAACTTCCCTACGAGCAGTACTTC	CASSLDRGPELPYEQYF
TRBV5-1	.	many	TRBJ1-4	TGCGCCAGCAGCCTGGGCCCTACCGAAGAAAAACTGTTTTTT	CASSLGPTEEKLFF
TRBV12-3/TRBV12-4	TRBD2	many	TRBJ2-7	TGTGCCAGCAGTTTGGGCGGGAGGGTATCCTACGAGCAGTACTTC	CASSLGGRVSYEQYF
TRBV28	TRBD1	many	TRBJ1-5	TGTGCCAGCAGTTTCTACGGACAGGTAAACCAGCCCCAGCATTTT	CASSFYGQVNQPQHF
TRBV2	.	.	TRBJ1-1	TGTGCCAGCAGTGAACCCCGGGGGACTGAAGCTTTCTTT	CASSEPRGTEAFF
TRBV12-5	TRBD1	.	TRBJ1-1	TGTGCTAGTAGTCTCGGGGGGGGGACAGGGCCGGCCACTGAAGCTTTCTTT	CASSLGGGTGPATEAFF
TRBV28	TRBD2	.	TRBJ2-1	TGTGCCAGCAGGACTAGCGGCCTCTACAATGAGCAGTTCTTC	CASRTSGLYNEQFF
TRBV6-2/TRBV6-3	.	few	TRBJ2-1	TGTGCCAGTGTGATAATGGGTTATGAGCAGTTCTTC	CASVIMGYEQFF